This record looks at one T cell receptor beta chain sequence and its context. Study processing details: Amplification with reference gene primers provided the estimates of nucleated cell counts. Here immunoSEQ multiplex PCR was the method, and the copy in TCRdb shows in-frame clones only, minus some. That table supplies the V and J calls and clone size; D and trimming were determined from the DNA. This sample yields approximately 67,000 clones, of which around 88% are seen a single time; around 20% belongs to the top ten. This sample is part of a study of blood T cell repertoires in COVID-19. The wider study: Sites in the United States, Italy and Spain provided acute and convalescent COVID-19 samples. Nucleic acid was either cDNA or gDNA, and it came from T cells, B-cell-depleted T cells, or PBMCs.

Germline CDR1 reads LNHDA; CDR2 reads SQIVND (reference sequence). Deletions cut 4 bases from V and 9 bases from J, with 10 bases between. The CDR3 extends over 13 amino acids. The chain employs TRBV19 and TRBJ1-6; D unresolved. This receptor was identified in a woman aged 80 or older with acute or convalescent COVID-19. Sample: peripheral blood. The CDR3: CASSNVAGSPLHF. The CDR3 DNA reads TGTGCCAGTAGTAATGTGGCGGGTTCACCCCTCCACTTT.